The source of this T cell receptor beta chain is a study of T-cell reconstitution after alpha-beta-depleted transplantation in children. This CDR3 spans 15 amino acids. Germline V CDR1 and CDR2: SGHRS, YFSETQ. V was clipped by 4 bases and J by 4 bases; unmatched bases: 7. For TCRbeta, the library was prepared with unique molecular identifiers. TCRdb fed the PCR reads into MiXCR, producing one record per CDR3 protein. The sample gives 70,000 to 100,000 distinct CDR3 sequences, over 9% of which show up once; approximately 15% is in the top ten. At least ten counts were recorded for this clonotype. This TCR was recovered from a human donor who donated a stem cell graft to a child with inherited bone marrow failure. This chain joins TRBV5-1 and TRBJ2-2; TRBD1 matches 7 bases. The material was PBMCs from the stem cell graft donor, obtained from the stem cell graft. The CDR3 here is CASSATGQGTGELFF. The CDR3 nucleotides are TGCGCCAGCAGCGCGACAGGGCAGGGCACCGGGGAGCTGTTTTTT.